These 23 T cell receptor beta chains were sequenced from one sample in a study of early T cells in non-severe SARS-CoV-2 infection. TCRdb re-derived calls from the 5' RACE reads in MiXCR, one entry per CDR3 protein. The top ten hold under 2.5% of the sample, which has about 100,000 distinct CDR3 sequences, approximately 13% seen once. The specimen sequenced was whole blood. The receptors stem from an adult who was a healthcare worker with PCR-confirmed SARS-CoV-2 infection or an uninfected control (not recorded which).

This clonotype turned up a few times. The CDR3: CASSLFAAGELFF. CDR3 bases: TGCGCCAGCAGCCTGTTTGCCGCCGGGGAGCTGTTTTTT. The chain uses TRBV4-3 and TRBJ2-2; D is unresolved. Trimming removed 4 bases from V and 6 bases from J, with 9 bases in between. This CDR3 comprises 13 residues. Germline V gene data show CDR1 as LGHNA and CDR2 as YSLEER.

This sequence joins TRBV29-1 and TRBJ2-1; D call uncertain. V dropped 8 bases and J dropped 6 bases, with 14 bases sitting between them. Per the germline V gene, CDR1 is SQVTM and CDR2 is ANQGSEA. The CDR3 covers 12 residues. The CDR3: CSPHDAFNEQFF. The CDR3 region has the DNA TGCAGCCCACACGACGCGTTCAATGAGCAGTTCTTC.

The gene calls are TRBV15 and TRBJ2-2; TRBD1 matches 9 bases. The V gene's germline CDR1 is LNHNV and CDR2 YYDKDF (reference sequence). The CDR3 contains 18 residues. V shed 0 bases and J 11 bases; nucleotides not matched to a gene: 16. The CDR3 DNA reads TGTGCCACCAGCAGAGAAGGGGCCGGGACAGGGTCCCTCCGAGAGCTGTTTTTT. Translated: CATSREGAGTGSLRELFF.

This clonotype was detected many times. The gene calls are TRBV3-1 and TRBJ2-1; 8 nucleotides match TRBD1. There are 12 residues in the CDR3. In germline, CDR1 is LGHDT, CDR2 YNNKEL (reference sequence). With 3 bases clipped from V and 14 bases from J, the junction kept 6 bases outside the gene matches. CDR3 sequence (DNA): TGTGCCAGCAGCCAGGGCGCAGGGGGCGAGTTCTTC. Translation: CASSQGAGGEFF.

This clonotype has a count of ten or more. The chain recombines TRBV28 with TRBJ2-4, with 12 bases lining up with TRBD1. Germline V gene data show CDR1 as MDHEN and CDR2 as SYDVKM. The CDR3 spans 16 residues. The V segment lost 6 bases and the J segment 7 bases; nucleotides outside the gene matches: 10. This CDR3 is CASRPTGTGGGNIQYF. CDR3 in DNA: TGTGCCAGCAGGCCCACCGGGACAGGGGGCGGGAACATTCAGTACTTC.

On this clonotype: The junction departs from the called germline gene at one end, perhaps through a read error. The gene calls are TRBV28 and TRBJ2-6, with D perhaps being TRBD1 or TRBD2 (5 bases each). This CDR3 spans 15 amino acids. Germline V gives CDR1 MDHEN, CDR2 SYDVKM. The DNA for the CDR3 is TGTGCCAGCAGTTTAGAGGACCCCGGGGCCAACGTCCAGACTTTC. Translating it yields CASSLEDPGANVQTF.

This clonotype was observed a few times. The chain is built from TRBV9 and TRBJ2-2; D gene uncertain. The CDR3 has 14 residues. Germline CDR1 reads SGDLS; CDR2 reads YYNGEE. V lost 3 bases and J lost 5, with 11 bases in between. The CDR3, as DNA: TGTGCCAGCAGCGAGAGTTATGTGACCGGGGAGCTGTTTTTT. This encodes CASSESYVTGELFF.

The CDR3 nucleotides read TGTGCCAGCAGCGTAGATGGTAGACTAGCGGGGGCAGATACGCAGTATTTT. Translated, it gives CASSVDGRLAGADTQYF. The chain joins TRBV9 to TRBJ2-3; 12 bases match TRBD2. Germline CDR1 is SGDLS and CDR2 is YYNGEE. CDR3 length: 17 residues. Losses at the gene ends were 0 bases for V and 4 bases for J; bases not matched to a gene: 6.

The chain couples TRBV20-1 to TRBJ1-5; D is possibly TRBD1 (6 bases). Germline V CDR1 and CDR2: DFQATT, SNEGSKA (reference sequence). The CDR3 is made up of 15 amino acids. The germline V and J ends were trimmed by 4 bases and 0 bases, with 13 bases remaining between them. The CDR3, as DNA: TGCAGTGCTAACAACAGGGTCCTTAGCAATCAGCCCCAGCATTTT. Translated, it gives CSANNRVLSNQPQHF.

This chain connects TRBV6-1 to TRBJ1-1; D may be TRBD1 (6 bases). Germline assignment: CDR1 MNHNS and CDR2 SASEGT. Trimming removed 7 bases from V and 0 bases from J, with 15 bases in between. This CDR3 has 15 residues. CDR3 loop: CASKRQAGVNTEAFF. The CDR3 DNA reads as TGTGCCAGCAAGAGACAGGCGGGGGTGAACACTGAAGCTTTCTTT.

The J gene is TRBJ2-3, the V gene TRBV7-6; either TRBD1 or TRBD2 may supply D (6 bases each). The germline V gene encodes CDR1 SGHVS and CDR2 FNYEAQ. Trimming took 5 bases from V and 4 from J, leaving 25 bases between them. CDR3 length equals 18 residues. For the CDR3, the DNA is TGTGCCAGCAGCCTAGGGATAGGGGGGCGAGGGGCACCAGATACGCAGTATTTT. Amino acid sequence: CASSLGIGGRGAPDTQYF. Based on the CDR3 plus reference TRBV7-6 and TRBJ2-3, the full variable domain is GAGVSQSPRYKVTKRGQDVALRCDPISGHVSLYWYRQALGQGPEFLTYFNYEAQQDKSGLPNDRFSAERPEGSISTLTIQRTEQRDSAMYRCASSLGIGGRGAPDTQYFGPGTRLTVL.

This clonotype was picked up a small number of times. This chain connects TRBV4-3 to TRBJ2-7, with D possibly matching TRBD2 (5 bases). The CDR3 is made up of 14 amino acids. Germline V CDR1 and CDR2: LGHNA, YSLEER. Trimming cost V 0 bases and J 6 bases, with 12 bases left between them. In nucleotides, the CDR3 is TGCGCCAGCAGCCAAGAAGCCATAGGAGGCGAGCAGTACTTC. This translates into CASSQEAIGGEQYF.

The table lists this clonotype with many counts. An end of the junction does not agree with germline; a read error may underlie this. The gene calls are TRBV28 and TRBJ1-2; D is undetermined. Germline CDR1 and CDR2: MDHEN and SYDVKM. This CDR3 contains 12 residues. CDR3 amino acids: CASSPRGQALSF. The CDR3 DNA reads as TGTGCCAGCAGCCCACGCGGCCAGGCGCTCTCCTTC.

The V and J genes are TRBV7-9 and TRBJ1-5; the D gene is possibly TRBD1 (6 bases). This CDR3 region has 14 residues. V was trimmed by 1 base and J by 2 bases, leaving 6 bases between them. The germline V gene has CDR1 SEHNR and CDR2 FQNEAQ (reference sequence). The CDR3 DNA reads as TGTGCCAGCAGCTTAGGACAGGGCAATCAGCCCCAGCATTTT. Amino acids: CASSLGQGNQPQHF.

This clonotype showed up just a few times. The rearrangement uses TRBV20-1 and TRBJ2-5; D is unresolved. CDR1 DFQATT and CDR2 SNEGSKA come from the germline V gene (reference sequence). The CDR3 is made up of 14 amino acids. The V end was cut by 0 bases, the J end by 0 bases, with 8 bases between. This chain's CDR3 is CSARELGHQETQYF. In nucleotides, the CDR3 is TGCAGTGCTAGAGAGCTAGGGCACCAAGAGACCCAGTACTTC.

This clonotype has a handful of counts. CDR3: CASSFAGWDIQYF. CDR3 coding DNA: TGTGCCAGCAGTTTCGCGGGGTGGGACATTCAGTACTTC. The chain joins TRBV12-3 or TRBV12-4 to TRBJ2-4; possibly TRBD2 for D (6 bases). This CDR3 spans 13 amino acids. V gave up 3 bases and J gave up 8 bases, with 11 bases separating them.

Comments on this clonotype: One end of the junction does not line up with germline, which may come from a read error. The chain is built from TRBV9 and TRBJ2-1, with 10 bases lining up with TRBD2. CDR3 size: 11 residues. The germline V gene has CDR1 SGDLS and CDR2 YYNGEE. The chain's CDR3 is CDSSGRGPLFF. The CDR3 nucleotides read TGTGACAGCAGCGGGAGGGGCCCACTGTTCTTC.

The chain carries TRBV6-2 or TRBV6-3 and TRBJ2-5, with D possibly TRBD1 on 5 matching bases. Germline CDR1 is MNHEY and CDR2 is SVGEGT. Trimming removed 5 bases from V and 5 bases from J, with 12 bases in between. The CDR3 loop spans 13 amino acids. The CDR3 reads CASSQQVRETQYF. The CDR3 DNA sequence: TGTGCCAGCAGTCAACAGGTCCGGGAGACCCAGTACTTC.

There are a few counts of this clonotype. This chain uses TRBV2 with TRBJ2-1; TRBD2 matches at 13 bases. J was trimmed by 13 bases and V by 3 bases; bases with no gene match: 9. This CDR3 spans 15 amino acids. Germline CDR1 SNHLY, CDR2 FYNNEI. The CDR3 sequence is CASSDQGLAGSSQFF. CDR3 in DNA: TGTGCCAGCAGTGATCAGGGACTAGCGGGGAGTAGTCAGTTCTTC.

In this sample, this clonotype turned up a few times. The rearrangement joins TRBV24-1 to TRBJ2-1; TRBD2 aligns across 10 bases. Germline loops: CDR1 KGHDR, CDR2 SFDVKD. V shed 4 bases, J shed 8 bases, and the junction held 16 bases outside the gene matches. CDR3 length equals 18 residues. CDR3: CATSDPERESGGAYEQFF. CDR3 DNA sequence: TGTGCCACCAGTGACCCTGAGCGGGAGAGCGGGGGGGCATATGAGCAGTTCTTC.

This clonotype turned up a few times. This CDR3 is CASSLGQGAGNSPLHF. The DNA of the CDR3 is TGTGCCAGCAGCTTGGGACAGGGGGCGGGTAATTCACCCCTCCACTTT. This chain connects TRBV5-6 to TRBJ1-6; 10 bases map to TRBD1. CDR1 and CDR2 from the germline V gene are SGHDT and YYEEEE. V was pared by 0 bases and J by 6 bases, with 3 bases of the junction left unmatched. The CDR3 runs to 16 residues. The variable domain in full, completed from reference TRBV5-6 and TRBJ1-6, reads DAGVTQSPTHLIKTRGQQVTLRCSPKSGHDTVSWYQQALGQGPQFIFQYYEEEERQRGNFPDRFSGHQFPNYSSELNVNALLLGDSALYLCASSLGQGAGNSPLHFGNGTRLTVT.

This clonotype came up many times. The chain links TRBV20-1 to TRBJ1-1; weak D call: TRBD1 (6 bases). Germline-derived CDR1 and CDR2 are DFQATT and SNEGSKA (reference sequence). The V end was cut by 3 bases, the J end by 2 bases, with 13 bases between. This CDR3 region has 14 residues. DNA for the CDR3: TGCAGTGCTAGCCCTAGGGGGATAAACACTGAAGCTTTCTTT. As protein: CSASPRGINTEAFF.

There are a few counts of this clonotype. The chain recombines TRBV11-2 with TRBJ1-2; the match to TRBD1 covers 10 bases. CDR3 length: 15 residues. The ends lost 5 bases at V and 3 bases at J; junction bases unmatched: 6. Germline CDR1 and CDR2: SGHAT and FQNNGV. The CDR3 sequence is CASSKRDRGDYGYTF. DNA for the CDR3: TGTGCCAGCAGCAAGAGGGACAGGGGCGACTATGGCTACACCTTC.